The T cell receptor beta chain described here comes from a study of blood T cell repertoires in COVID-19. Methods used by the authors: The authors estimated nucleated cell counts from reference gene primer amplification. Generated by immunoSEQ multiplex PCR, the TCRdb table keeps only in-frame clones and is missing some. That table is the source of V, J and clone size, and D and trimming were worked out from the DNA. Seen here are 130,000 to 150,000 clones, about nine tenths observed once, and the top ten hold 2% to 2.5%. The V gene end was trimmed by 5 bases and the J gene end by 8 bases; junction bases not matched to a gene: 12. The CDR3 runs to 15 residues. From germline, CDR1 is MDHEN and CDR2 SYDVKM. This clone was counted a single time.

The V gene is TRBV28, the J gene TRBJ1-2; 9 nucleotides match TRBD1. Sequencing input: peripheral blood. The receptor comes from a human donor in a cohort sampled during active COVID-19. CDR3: CASSVTGQGIRGYTF. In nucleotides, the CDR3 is TGTGCCAGCAGTGTGACGGGACAGGGCATACGGGGCTACACCTTC.